This entry lists 5 T cell receptor beta chains sequenced from one sample in a study of CD8+CD57+ T cells in acquired aplastic anemia. Genomic DNA, serving as template, underwent TCR beta VDJ and CDR3 profiling. TCRdb fed the reads into MiXCR, producing one record per CDR3 protein. The sample contains approximately 380,000 distinct CDR3 sequences, around 68% of which appear only once. The sample was sorted CD4+, CD8+, or CD8+CD57+ T cells (not recorded which) from PBMCs. The receptors come from a human donor in good health, serving as a control.

This chain joins TRBV6-9 and TRBJ1-2, with a possible D match to TRBD1 (5 bases). V was cut by 9 bases and J by 8 bases, with 13 bases left in between. Germline CDR1 reads MNHGY; CDR2 reads SVAAGI. This CDR3 contains 11 residues. CDR3 loop: CARMGTDGYTF. Written as DNA, the CDR3 is TGTGCCAGGATGGGGACCGACGGCTACACCTTC.

The chain employs TRBV7-2 and TRBJ2-6, with 7 bases that match TRBD2. CDR1 and CDR2 from the germline V gene are SGHTA and FQGNSA. This CDR3 has 18 residues. Unmatched junction bases numbered 7, after V lost 0 bases and J lost 2 bases. CDR3 residues: CASSLAGLDFAGANVLTF. The CDR3 DNA reads as TGTGCCAGCAGCTTAGCCGGACTAGATTTTGCTGGGGCCAACGTCCTGACTTTC.

As concerns this clonotype: As the CDR3 is not closed by the conserved phenylalanine or tryptophan, this likely results from a read error. The limits of the CDR3 on the DNA are not certain, so only TCRdb's listed CDR3 is given. The chain recombines TRBV7-2 with TRBJ2-7; the table assigns TRBD2, which was not confirmed against the DNA. CDR1 is SGHTA, CDR2 FQGNSA, per germline. The CDR3 contains 13 residues when both ends are counted. The CDR3 is CASSSSLFGSGTS.

The genes are TRBV9 and TRBJ2-7; tentative D call: TRBD2 (5 bases). Trimming left V 4 bases short and J 9 bases short, with 20 bases between. The CDR3 sequence is 14 residues long. The germline CDR1 and CDR2 sequences are SGDLS and YYNGEE. CDR3 sequence (DNA): TGTGCCAGCAGCAGGGAGAGTTCGCGTTCGGGGCAGTACTTC. Its translation: CASSRESSRSGQYF.

The chain joins TRBV7-2 to TRBJ2-7; TRBD2 is a possible D gene (5 bases). The V end lost 5 bases, the J end lost 5 bases, and 19 bases lay between the germline ends. Germline CDR1 and CDR2: SGHTA and FQGNSA. The CDR3 has 15 amino acids. Here the CDR3 reads CASSAGRSGDHEQYF. CDR3 bases: TGTGCCAGCAGCGCAGGCCGGAGCGGCGACCACGAGCAGTACTTC.